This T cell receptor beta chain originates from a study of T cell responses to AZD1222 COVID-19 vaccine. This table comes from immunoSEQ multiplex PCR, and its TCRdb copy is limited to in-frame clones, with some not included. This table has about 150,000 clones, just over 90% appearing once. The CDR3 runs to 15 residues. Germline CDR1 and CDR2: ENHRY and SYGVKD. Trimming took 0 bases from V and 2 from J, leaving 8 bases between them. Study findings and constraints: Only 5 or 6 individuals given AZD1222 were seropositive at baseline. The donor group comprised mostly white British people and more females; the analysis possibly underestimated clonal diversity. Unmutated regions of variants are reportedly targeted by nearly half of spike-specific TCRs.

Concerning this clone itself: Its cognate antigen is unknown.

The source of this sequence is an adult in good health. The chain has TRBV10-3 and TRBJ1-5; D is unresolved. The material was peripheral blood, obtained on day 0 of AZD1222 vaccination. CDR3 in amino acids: CAISESQSGNQPQHF. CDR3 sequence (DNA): TGTGCCATCAGTGAGTCGCAGTCGGGCAATCAGCCCCAGCATTTT.